This T cell receptor (beta chain) originates from a study of PD-1 blockade in classical Hodgkin lymphoma. Across the whole study: Intravenous infusions of nivolumab 3 mg/kg reached patients every 2 weeks.

The protocol was immunoSEQ multiplex PCR, while the TCRdb copy is restricted to in-frame clones and leaves out a portion. Of some 19,000 clones in the sample, approximately 80% are singletons; the top ten hold around a fifth. Time point defined: cycle 4 day 1 (C4D1), after 5 to 7 weeks of nivolumab. Relapse was seen in all patients after autologous stem cell transplantation, and brentuximab vedotin exposure was variable. Study-wide results and caveats: Complete responders entered with baseline diversity on par with newly diagnosed patients, the results showed.

This clone was counted a single time. The antigen is undetermined. This receptor was identified in a human donor with classical Hodgkin lymphoma. The specimen was peripheral blood mononuclear cells (PBMCs), collected before the fourth cycle of nivolumab.

The CDR3 nucleotides are TGTGCCAGCAGCACCTTCAATCAGCCCCAGCATTTT. Its translation is CASSTFNQPQHF. The gene calls are TRBV7-8 and TRBJ1-5; D unresolved. V lost 5 bases and J lost 3, with 5 bases in between. This CDR3 has 12 amino acids. The germline CDR1 and CDR2 sequences are SGHVS and FQNEAQ.